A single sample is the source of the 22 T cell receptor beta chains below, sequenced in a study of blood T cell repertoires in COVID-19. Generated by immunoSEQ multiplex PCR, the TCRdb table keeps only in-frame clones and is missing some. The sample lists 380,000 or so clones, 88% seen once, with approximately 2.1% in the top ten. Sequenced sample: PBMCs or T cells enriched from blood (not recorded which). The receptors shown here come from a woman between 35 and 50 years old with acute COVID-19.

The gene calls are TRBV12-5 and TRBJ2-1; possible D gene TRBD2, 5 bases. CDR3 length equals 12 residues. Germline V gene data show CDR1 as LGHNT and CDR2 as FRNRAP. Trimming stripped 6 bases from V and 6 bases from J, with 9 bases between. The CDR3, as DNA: TGTGCTAGTGGGAGCGGTTTCAATGAGCAGTTCTTC. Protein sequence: CASGSGFNEQFF. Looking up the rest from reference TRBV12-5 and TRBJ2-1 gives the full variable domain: DARVTQTPRHKVTEMGQEVTMRCQPILGHNTVFWYRQTMMQGLELLAYFRNRAPLDDSGMPKDRFSAEMPDATLATLKIQPSEPRDSAVYFCASGSGFNEQFFGPGTRLTVL.

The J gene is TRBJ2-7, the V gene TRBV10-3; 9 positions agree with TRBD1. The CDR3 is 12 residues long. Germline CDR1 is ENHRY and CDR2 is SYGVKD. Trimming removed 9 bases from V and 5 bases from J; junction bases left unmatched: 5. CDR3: CAIGTGNNEQYF. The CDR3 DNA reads TGTGCCATAGGGACAGGGAATAACGAGCAGTACTTC.

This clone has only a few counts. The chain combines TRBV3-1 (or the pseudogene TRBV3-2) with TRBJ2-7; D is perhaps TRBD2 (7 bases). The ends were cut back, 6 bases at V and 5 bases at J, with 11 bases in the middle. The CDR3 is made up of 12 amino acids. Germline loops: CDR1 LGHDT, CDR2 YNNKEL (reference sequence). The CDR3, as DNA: TGTGCCAGCAGACGGGGGGCCGACGAGCAGTACTTC. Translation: CASRRGADEQYF.

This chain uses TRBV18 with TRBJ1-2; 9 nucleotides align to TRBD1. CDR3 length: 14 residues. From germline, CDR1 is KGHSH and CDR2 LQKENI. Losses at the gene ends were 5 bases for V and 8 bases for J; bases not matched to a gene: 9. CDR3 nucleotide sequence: TGTGCCAGCTCATCCCAGGGACAGGGCCACGGCTACACCTTC. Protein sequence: CASSSQGQGHGYTF.

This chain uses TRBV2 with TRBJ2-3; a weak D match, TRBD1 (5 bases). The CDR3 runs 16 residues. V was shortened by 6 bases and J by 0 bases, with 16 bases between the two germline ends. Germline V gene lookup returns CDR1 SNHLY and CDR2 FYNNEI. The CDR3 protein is CASSASGQRSTDTQYF. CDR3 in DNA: TGTGCCAGCAGCGCATCAGGGCAGCGAAGCACAGATACGCAGTATTTT.

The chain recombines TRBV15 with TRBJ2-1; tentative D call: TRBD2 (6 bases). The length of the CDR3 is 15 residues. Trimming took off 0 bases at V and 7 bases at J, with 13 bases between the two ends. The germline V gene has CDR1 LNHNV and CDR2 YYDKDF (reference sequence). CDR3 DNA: TGTGCCACCAGCAGAGATCTGGGCGGGATAAATGAGCAGTTCTTC. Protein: CATSRDLGGINEQFF.

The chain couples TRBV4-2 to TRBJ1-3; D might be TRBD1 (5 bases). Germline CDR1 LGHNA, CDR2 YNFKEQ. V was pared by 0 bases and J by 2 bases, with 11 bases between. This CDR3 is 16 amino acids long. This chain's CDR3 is CASSQETVGPGNTIYF. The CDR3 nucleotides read TGTGCCAGCAGCCAAGAGACAGTCGGGCCTGGAAACACCATATATTTT.

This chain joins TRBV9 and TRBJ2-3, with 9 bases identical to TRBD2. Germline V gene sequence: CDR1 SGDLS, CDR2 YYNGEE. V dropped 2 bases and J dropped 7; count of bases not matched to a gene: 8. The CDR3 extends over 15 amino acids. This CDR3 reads CASSVGGGARYTQYF. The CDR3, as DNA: TGTGCCAGCAGCGTCGGCGGGGGGGCCAGATATACGCAGTATTTT.

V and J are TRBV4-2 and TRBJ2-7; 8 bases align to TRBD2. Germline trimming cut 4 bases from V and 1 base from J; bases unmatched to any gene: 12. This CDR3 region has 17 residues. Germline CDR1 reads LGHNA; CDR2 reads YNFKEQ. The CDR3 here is CASSRGGGAGDSYEQYF. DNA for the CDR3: TGTGCCAGCAGCCGGGGTGGGGGAGCGGGGGATTCCTACGAGCAGTACTTC.

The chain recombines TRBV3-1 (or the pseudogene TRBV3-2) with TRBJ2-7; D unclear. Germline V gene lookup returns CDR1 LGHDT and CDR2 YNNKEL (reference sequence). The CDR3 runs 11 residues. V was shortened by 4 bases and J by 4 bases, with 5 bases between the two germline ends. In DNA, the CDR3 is TGTGCCAGCAGCCTCCAGTACGAGCAGTACTTC. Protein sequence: CASSLQYEQYF.

The CDR3 here is CASSGVRGKKDTEAFF. DNA for the CDR3: TGTGCCAGCAGCGGTGTAAGGGGCAAAAAGGACACTGAAGCTTTCTTT. The rearrangement uses TRBV7-9 and TRBJ1-1; D is possibly TRBD1 (5 bases). This CDR3 comprises 16 residues. Trimming left V 5 bases short and J 3 bases short, with 19 bases between. Germline assignment: CDR1 SEHNR and CDR2 FQNEAQ (reference sequence). The full variable domain, rest sourced from reference TRBV7-9 and TRBJ1-1, is DTGVSQNPRHKITKRGQNVTFRCDPISEHNRLYWYRQTLGQGPEFLTYFQNEAQLEKSRLLSDRFSAERPKGSFSTLEIQRTEQGDSAMYLCASSGVRGKKDTEAFFGQGTRLTVV.

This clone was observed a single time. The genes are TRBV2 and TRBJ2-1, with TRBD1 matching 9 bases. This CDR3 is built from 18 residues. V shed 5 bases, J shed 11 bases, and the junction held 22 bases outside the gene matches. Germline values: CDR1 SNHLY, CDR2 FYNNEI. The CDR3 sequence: CASSPGTGNRGVTWQQFF. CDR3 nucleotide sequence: TGTGCCAGCAGTCCCGGGACAGGGAATCGTGGGGTTACTTGGCAGCAGTTCTTC.

CDR3 DNA sequence: TGTGCCACCGGGCGGGGTAGTCACGGGGAGCTGTTTTTT. It is translated as CATGRGSHGELFF. V gene TRBV24-1 combines with J gene TRBJ2-2, with D possibly matching TRBD2 (6 bases). Germline loops: CDR1 KGHDR, CDR2 SFDVKD. The ends were cut back, 9 bases at V and 7 bases at J, with 14 bases in the middle. The CDR3 is made up of 13 amino acids.

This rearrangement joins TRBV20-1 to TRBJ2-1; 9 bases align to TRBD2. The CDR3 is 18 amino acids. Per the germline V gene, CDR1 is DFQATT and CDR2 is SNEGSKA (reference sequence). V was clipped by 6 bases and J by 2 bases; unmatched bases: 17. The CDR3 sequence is CSASGWRGGSNPYNEQFF. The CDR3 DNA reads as TGCAGTGCCAGTGGCTGGCGGGGGGGATCAAACCCCTACAATGAGCAGTTCTTC.

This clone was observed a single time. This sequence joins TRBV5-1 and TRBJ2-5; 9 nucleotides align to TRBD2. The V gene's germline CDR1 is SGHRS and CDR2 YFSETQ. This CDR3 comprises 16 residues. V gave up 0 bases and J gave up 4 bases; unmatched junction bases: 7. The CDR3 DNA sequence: TGCGCCAGCAGCTTGGATCCCGCGGGGGGGCCAGAGACCCAGTACTTC. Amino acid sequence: CASSLDPAGGPETQYF.

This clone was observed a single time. The CDR3 DNA reads as TGTGCCAGCAGCCGGCAGGGCACGGAGACCCAGTACTTC. Translating gives CASSRQGTETQYF. V usage is TRBV11-3 and J usage is TRBJ2-5; the D gene is possibly TRBD1 (5 bases). CDR3 size: 13 residues. The germline CDR1 and CDR2 sequences are SGHNT and YENEEA. Between the trimmed V and J ends, which lost 5 bases and 5 bases, there was a span of 12 bases.

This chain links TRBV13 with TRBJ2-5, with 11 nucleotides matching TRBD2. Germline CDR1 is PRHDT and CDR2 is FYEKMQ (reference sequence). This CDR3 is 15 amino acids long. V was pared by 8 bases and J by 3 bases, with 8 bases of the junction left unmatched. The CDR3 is CASLKKLAGEETQYF. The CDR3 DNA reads TGTGCCAGCCTCAAGAAACTAGCGGGGGAAGAGACCCAGTACTTC.

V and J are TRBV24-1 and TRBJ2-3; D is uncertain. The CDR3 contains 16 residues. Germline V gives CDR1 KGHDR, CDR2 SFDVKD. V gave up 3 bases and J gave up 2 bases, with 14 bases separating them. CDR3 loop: CATSDPAANPTDTQYF. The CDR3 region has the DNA TGTGCCACCAGTGATCCCGCCGCGAACCCCACAGATACGCAGTATTTT.

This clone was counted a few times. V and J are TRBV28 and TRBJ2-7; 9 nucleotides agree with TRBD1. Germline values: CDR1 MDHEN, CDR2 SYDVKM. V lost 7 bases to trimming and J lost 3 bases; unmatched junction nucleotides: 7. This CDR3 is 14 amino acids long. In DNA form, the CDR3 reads TGTGCCAGCATCCCCGGACAGGGGTACTACGAGCAGTACTTC. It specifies CASIPGQGYYEQYF.

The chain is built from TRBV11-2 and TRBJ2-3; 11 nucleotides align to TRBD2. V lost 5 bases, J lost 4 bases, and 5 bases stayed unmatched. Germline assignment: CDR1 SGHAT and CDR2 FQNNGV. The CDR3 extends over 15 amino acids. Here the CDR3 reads CASSGSGGGSDTQYF. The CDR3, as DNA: TGTGCCAGCAGCGGTAGCGGGGGGGGTTCAGATACGCAGTATTTT.

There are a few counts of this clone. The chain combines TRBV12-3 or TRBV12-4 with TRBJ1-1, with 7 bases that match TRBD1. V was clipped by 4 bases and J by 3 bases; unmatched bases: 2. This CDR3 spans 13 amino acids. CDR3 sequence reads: CASSSQGDTEAFF. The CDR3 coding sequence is TGTGCCAGCAGTTCCCAGGGGGACACTGAAGCTTTCTTT.

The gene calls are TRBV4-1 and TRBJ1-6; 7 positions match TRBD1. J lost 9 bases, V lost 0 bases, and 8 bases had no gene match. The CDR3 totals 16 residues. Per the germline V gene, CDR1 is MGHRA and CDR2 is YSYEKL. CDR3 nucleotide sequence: TGCGCCAGCAGCCAAGATGAAGGGGGCCTTCTTTCACCCCTCCACTTT. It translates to CASSQDEGGLLSPLHF.